The rows below give T cell receptor beta chains drawn from one sample of a study of beta chain features in type 1 diabetes. Sequencing used immunoSEQ multiplex PCR; TCRdb keeps in-frame clones, though not all of them. Here the sample spans about 900,000 clones, about a sixth being singletons. The sample consisted of naive CD4+ T cells from blood. Receptors originate from a woman aged 18-30 years in good health. Each CDR3 is given with its conserved first and last residue. The D gene is left open where the match is weak. Clone size appears in some rows only: once, few, many, or a class for an expanded clone.

J,length,V,D,size,CDR3,DNA
TRBJ1-4,11,TRBV10-3,-,-,CATGMDEKLFF,TGTGCCACCGGGATGGACGAAAAACTGTTTTTT
TRBJ1-4,14,TRBV29-1,-,-,CSVVLGSANEKLFF,TGCAGCGTTGTCTTGGGGAGTGCTAATGAAAAACTGTTTTTT
TRBJ2-2,14,TRBV5-1,-,few,CASSPGTSTGELFF,TGCGCCAGCAGCCCGGGGACCTCCACCGGGGAGCTGTTTTTT
TRBJ2-2,14,TRBV7-8,-,few,CASSLVLGPGELFF,TGTGCCAGCAGCTTAGTTCTAGGACCCGGGGAGCTGTTTTTT
TRBJ1-4,15,TRBV5-1,-,few,CASSPSGATNEKLFF,TGCGCCAGCAGCCCGAGTGGAGCAACTAATGAAAAACTGTTTTTT
TRBJ2-1,15,TRBV4-3,-,-,CASSQAWTAYNEQFF,TGCGCCAGCAGCCAGGCCTGGACTGCCTACAATGAGCAGTTCTTC
TRBJ1-4,15,TRBV7-9,TRBD1,few,CASSLGQGTNEKLFF,TGTGCCAGCAGCCTCGGACAGGGAACTAATGAAAAACTGTTTTTT
TRBJ2-2,14,TRBV7-2,-,few,CASSPRPNTGELFF,TGTGCCAGCAGCCCAAGACCGAACACCGGGGAGCTGTTTTTT
TRBJ1-4,16,TRBV11-2,TRBD1,few,CASSPRQGAANEKLFF,TGTGCCAGCAGCCCAAGACAGGGGGCGGCTAATGAAAAACTGTTTTTT
TRBJ2-3,22,TRBV7-3,TRBD2,few,CASSLTPALTSGSPVGTDTQYF,TGTGCCAGCAGCTTAACACCGGCTCTGACTAGCGGGTCTCCTGTGGGCACAGATACGCAGTATTTT
TRBJ1-5,15,TRBV7-2,-,few,CASSQDRRGNQPQHF,TGTGCCAGCAGCCAAGACAGGCGGGGCAATCAGCCCCAGCATTTT
TRBJ1-1,13,TRBV4-2,-,-,CASSHITSWGAFF,TGTGCCAGCAGCCACATAACCTCTTGGGGGGCTTTCTTT
TRBJ1-2,13,TRBV11-2,-,few,CASSQRINYGYTF,TGTGCCAGCAGCCAGCGGATTAACTATGGCTACACCTTC
TRBJ2-1,11,TRBV18,-,-,CASSQRYEQFF,TGTGCCAGCTCACAACGATATGAGCAGTTCTTC
TRBJ2-7,17,TRBV7-9,TRBD1,few,CASSTRPGQGREDEQYF,TGTGCCAGCAGCACCCGGCCGGGACAGGGTAGGGAGGACGAGCAGTACTTC
TRBJ2-5,15,TRBV5-4,TRBD2,-,CASSLRTSVRETQYF,TGTGCCAGCAGCTTGCGGACTAGCGTGAGGGAGACCCAGTACTTC
TRBJ2-1,11,TRBV7-8,-,few,CASSLANEQFF,TGTGCCAGCAGCTTAGCCAATGAGCAGTTCTTC
TRBJ2-5,18,TRBV27,TRBD1,few,CASSLFGQGRFPEETQYF,TGTGCCAGCAGTTTATTCGGACAGGGTCGATTTCCCGAAGAGACCCAGTACTTC
TRBJ2-5,15,TRBV18,TRBD2,-,CASSPLAGDQETQYF,TGTGCCAGCTCACCACTAGCGGGAGATCAAGAGACCCAGTACTTC
TRBJ2-7,17,TRBV7-2,-,-,CASSLDLSGLYSYEQYF,TGTGCCAGCAGCTTAGACCTCTCGGGGTTGTACTCCTACGAGCAGTACTTC
TRBJ2-1,16,TRBV18,TRBD1,once,CASSPYVGQGLNEQFF,TGTGCCAGCTCACCTTACGTGGGACAGGGGCTCAATGAGCAGTTCTTC
TRBJ1-1,13,TRBV29-1,-,-,CSVGGGLNTEAFF,TGCAGCGTTGGGGGGGGATTGAACACTGAAGCTTTCTTT
TRBJ2-5,13,TRBV7-8,-,-,CASSSRDRGTQYF,TGTGCCAGCAGCTCGCGGGACAGAGGGACCCAGTACTTC
TRBJ1-2,16,TRBV11-2,TRBD1,few,CASSTWGRAGGYGYTF,TGTGCCAGCAGCACATGGGGCCGGGCAGGGGGCTATGGCTACACCTTC
TRBJ2-1,16,TRBV5-1,TRBD1,few,CASSLEGQGGYNEQFF,TGCGCCAGCAGCTTGGAGGGACAGGGGGGCTACAATGAGCAGTTCTTC
TRBJ2-3,16,TRBV7-8,TRBD1,few,CASSSRDSPSTDTQYF,TGTGCCAGCAGCTCACGGGACAGTCCTAGCACAGATACGCAGTATTTT
TRBJ1-1,18,TRBV27,-,-,CASSYKSPKGQKGTEAFF,TGTGCCAGCAGTTATAAAAGCCCGAAGGGACAAAAAGGCACTGAAGCTTTCTTT
TRBJ2-1,15,TRBV27,-,few,CASSVDSNTYNEQFF,TGTGCCAGCAGTGTCGACAGTAATACATACAATGAGCAGTTCTTC
TRBJ1-2,13,TRBV28,-,few,CASSLSGVDGYTF,TGTGCCAGCAGTTTATCCGGGGTAGATGGCTACACCTTC
TRBJ1-2,14,TRBV6-1,-,-,CASSEGAGLYGYTF,TGTGCCAGCAGTGAAGGGGCAGGGCTATATGGCTACACCTTC
TRBJ1-2,16,TRBV4-3,-,-,CASSHQNPTGNYGYTF,TGCGCCAGCAGCCATCAAAATCCGACAGGCAACTATGGCTACACCTTC
TRBJ2-1,16,TRBV7-6,TRBD2,-,CASSLAVSGIGNEQFF,TGTGCCAGCAGCTTAGCTGTTAGCGGGATCGGTAATGAGCAGTTCTTC
TRBJ1-5,18,TRBV15,-,-,CATSSLGQWGSGNQPQHF,TGTGCCACCAGCAGTTTAGGACAGTGGGGAAGTGGCAATCAGCCCCAGCATTTT
TRBJ2-3,13,TRBV29-1,-,few,CSVGDGSTDTQYF,TGCAGCGTTGGTGACGGGAGCACAGATACGCAGTATTTT
TRBJ2-5,14,TRBV2,-,-,CASAFAGLQETQYF,TGTGCCAGTGCATTTGCTGGCCTCCAAGAGACCCAGTACTTC
TRBJ2-7,15,TRBV27,-,-,CASSQGAGGFHEQYF,TGTGCCAGCAGCCAAGGGGCAGGGGGGTTTCACGAGCAGTACTTC
TRBJ2-1,13,TRBV14,-,-,CASGEGSYNEQFF,TGTGCCAGCGGAGAGGGGTCCTACAATGAGCAGTTCTTC
TRBJ1-5,10,TRBV18,-,-,CATPQVPQHF,TGTGCCACCCCTCAGGTGCCCCAGCATTTT
TRBJ2-1,16,TRBV15,TRBD2,-,CATSTLWASGTGRQFF,TGTGCCACCAGCACCCTGTGGGCTAGCGGGACGGGGCGGCAGTTCTTC
TRBJ1-4,15,TRBV7-2,-,few,CASSLGVGSYEKLFF,TGTGCCAGCAGCTTAGGAGTCGGTAGTTATGAAAAACTGTTTTTT
TRBJ2-4,16,TRBV6-6,TRBD2,-,CASSHGGTSGKVIQYF,TGTGCCAGCAGTCACGGAGGGACTAGCGGGAAGGTCATTCAGTACTTC
TRBJ2-3,17,TRBV7-8,-,-,CASSTKVADTATDTQYF,TGTGCCAGCAGCACAAAAGTAGCGGATACCGCCACAGATACGCAGTATTTT